Sequencing of this TCR beta chain was carried out in a study of T cells in lung cancer brain metastases. Study background: About 85% of the 20 patients had smoked, with a median of approximately 41 pack-years. Primary and brain metastasis specimens were taken a median roughly 340 days apart.

Some clones are missing from TCRdb's copy, which holds only in-frame ones; the method was immunoSEQ multiplex PCR. The sample includes a few thousand clones, approximately 86% of them seen just once. The V gene's germline CDR1 is SGHTA and CDR2 FQGNSA. Trimming at V came to 4 bases and at J to 4 bases, leaving 8 bases not matched to a gene. The CDR3 extends over 15 amino acids. Sample: tumor tissue from the primary lung tumor. The receptor was derived from a man between 65 and 85 years old with non-small cell lung cancer. V usage is TRBV7-2 and J usage is TRBJ2-5, with 8 bases identical to TRBD2. The CDR3 sequence is CASSSQAGEVETQYF. For the CDR3, the DNA is TGTGCCAGCAGCTCTCAAGCGGGGGAGGTAGAGACCCAGTACTTC.